Each of the 3 T cell receptor beta chains below was sequenced from the same sample in a study of shared T cell receptors in the human thymus. Using immunoSEQ multiplex PCR, the repertoire was profiled, and TCRdb retains in-frame clones only, with some absent. The sample consists of about 540,000 clones, around three quarters of them appearing once. This sample was also put to use in a study of human thymus T cells.

The source material was thymocytes. The receptor set was obtained from a boy under two years old with a congenital heart defect.

The chain employs TRBV9 and TRBJ2-1; 9 nucleotides match TRBD1. The CDR3 runs to 12 residues. With 3 bases clipped from V and 12 bases from J, the junction kept 4 bases outside the gene matches. CDR1 is SGDLS and CDR2 is YYNGEE in the germline V gene. CDR3: CASSEQGARQFF. Written as DNA, the CDR3 is TGTGCCAGCAGCGAACAGGGGGCGCGGCAGTTCTTC.

To note about this clone: Other DNA sequences from this sample encode an identical CDR3 as well. The chain recombines TRBV6-5 with TRBJ2-1; 11 nucleotides line up with TRBD2. The CDR3 totals 15 residues. CDR1 MNHEY and CDR2 SVGAGI come from the germline V gene. After removal of 4 bases from V and 5 bases from J, the junction contained 4 bases not matched to a gene. CDR3 protein: CASSSGTSGNNEQFF. DNA for the CDR3: TGTGCCAGCAGTTCAGGGACTAGCGGCAACAATGAGCAGTTCTTC.

This chain links TRBV30 with TRBJ1-3; D unclear. Germline V gene data show CDR1 as GTSNPN and CDR2 as SVGIG (reference sequence). Trimming took off 0 bases at V and 3 bases at J, with 15 bases between the two ends. CDR3 length: 16 residues. In DNA, the CDR3 is TGTGCCTGGAGTGTAGTTACGAGCGAAATTGGAAACACCATATATTTT. Its protein is CAWSVVTSEIGNTIYF.